This TCR beta chain was obtained from a study of blood T cell repertoires in COVID-19. Study overall: Samples came from the United States, Italy and Spain, spanning acute and convalescent COVID-19. PBMCs, B-cell-depleted T cells, or T cells were the source of the cDNA or gDNA that made up the material.

The V gene's germline CDR1 is LGHNA and CDR2 YSLEER. The CDR3 loop spans 16 amino acids. V was trimmed by 0 bases and J by 6 bases, leaving 12 bases between them. Original processing methods: Counts of nucleated cells, estimated from reference gene primer amplification, were obtained. Generated by immunoSEQ multiplex PCR, the TCRdb table keeps only in-frame clones and is missing some. That table gives V, J and clone size, and the DNA gave D and trimming. Of hundreds of thousands of clones listed, about 82% are singletons. This chain joins TRBV4-3 and TRBJ1-6; D is possibly TRBD1 (6 bases). Source material: peripheral blood. This clonotype was obtained from a man aged 45-65 years with COVID-19, enrolled during active disease. DNA of the CDR3: TGCGCCAGCAGCCAAGATGTAACAGGGACTAATTCACCCCTCCACTTT. The encoded protein is CASSQDVTGTNSPLHF.